A selection of T cell receptor beta chains follows, all from one sample in a study of graft-versus-host responses after intestinal transplantation. Their specific antigens are unknown. The data were produced by immunoSEQ multiplex PCR, yet TCRdb's version contains in-frame clones alone and is incomplete. The table lists 140,000 or so clones, about nine tenths of them singletons. Sample: unstimulated CD4+ T cells sorted from spleen or lymph node cells, taken before intestinal transplant. Receptor source: a human donor who received an intestinal transplant. Both conserved end residues are part of each CDR3. Rows may omit the clone size; those that give it use once, few, many or a size class.

J	V	size	CDR3
TRBJ1-1	TRBV7-9	few	CASSLEGGTEAFF
TRBJ1-5	TRBV27	.	CASSLSRGKGNQPQHF
TRBJ2-3	TRBV18	.	CASSPSEYLTDTQYF
TRBJ2-7	TRBV30	.	CAWSGGQGDYEQYF
TRBJ2-7	TRBV4-3	many	CASSRTGQGTYEQYF
.	TRBV10-3	.	CAISLAGSSYEQYF
TRBJ1-5	TRBV5-6	once	CASSQLGQLNSNQPQHF
TRBJ2-7	TRBV28	.	CASSLYTLHVSGSYEQYF
TRBJ2-5	TRBV7-3	once	CASSLAGAETQYF
TRBJ2-1	TRBV6-5	.	CASSPLGYEQFF
TRBJ1-6	TRBV7-2	.	CASSLAGQGSSPLHF
TRBJ2-5	TRBV10-3	.	CAIGKQGVGETQYF
TRBJ2-3	TRBV27	.	CASTTWRSGTDTQYF
TRBJ2-3	TRBV19	.	CASSILGTANTQYF
TRBJ2-7	TRBV6-5	.	CASSATGTGTYEQYF
TRBJ2-7	TRBV28	.	CASSSVTTTYEQYF
TRBJ2-3	TRBV9	.	CASSVATKHPTDTQYF
TRBJ2-5	TRBV5-6	.	CASSGTSGRPGETQYF
TRBJ1-2	TRBV30	once	CASDSGYGYTF
TRBJ2-7	TRBV5-1	.	CASSLIRTGGLYEQYF
TRBJ2-7	TRBV2	.	CASSVAYEQYF
TRBJ1-1	TRBV5-6	.	CASSLAGLHTEAFF
TRBJ2-2	TRBV5-4	few	CASSLSPNTGELFF
TRBJ2-1	TRBV5-1	.	CASSLEGEQFF
TRBJ2-1	TRBV29-1	.	CSAKRELRFNEQFF
TRBJ2-1	TRBV7-2	.	CASSLRTTRQFF
TRBJ1-1	TRBV19	.	CASSIRVGDRLKAEAFF
TRBJ1-5	TRBV6-5	.	CASSYHHRENQPQHF
TRBJ2-5	TRBV4-1	.	CASSQVQGGEETQYF
TRBJ1-6	TRBV28	once	CASSPVGGNSPLHF
TRBJ2-7	TRBV28	.	CASRREFGDTGGEQYF
TRBJ2-7	TRBV18	.	CASSPGPGHLYEQYF
TRBJ1-4	TRBV5-1	.	CASSLTEPGKLFF
TRBJ2-1	TRBV10-3	.	CAIRDGTSGYNEQFF
TRBJ2-7	TRBV2	.	CASTEGPGPYEQYF
TRBJ2-3	TRBV15	.	CATSSGQGRTDTQYF
TRBJ2-7	TRBV9	.	CASSDPGTGGSYEQYF
TRBJ2-7	TRBV28	.	CASSLPGRIPYEQYF
TRBJ2-7	TRBV7-9	.	CASSRMGDSPYEQYF
TRBJ1-2	TRBV28	.	CASSSTEVAYGYTF
TRBJ2-7	TRBV6-1	once	CASSSQGDEQYF
TRBJ2-7	TRBV5-4	.	CASSLGARLTTYEQYF